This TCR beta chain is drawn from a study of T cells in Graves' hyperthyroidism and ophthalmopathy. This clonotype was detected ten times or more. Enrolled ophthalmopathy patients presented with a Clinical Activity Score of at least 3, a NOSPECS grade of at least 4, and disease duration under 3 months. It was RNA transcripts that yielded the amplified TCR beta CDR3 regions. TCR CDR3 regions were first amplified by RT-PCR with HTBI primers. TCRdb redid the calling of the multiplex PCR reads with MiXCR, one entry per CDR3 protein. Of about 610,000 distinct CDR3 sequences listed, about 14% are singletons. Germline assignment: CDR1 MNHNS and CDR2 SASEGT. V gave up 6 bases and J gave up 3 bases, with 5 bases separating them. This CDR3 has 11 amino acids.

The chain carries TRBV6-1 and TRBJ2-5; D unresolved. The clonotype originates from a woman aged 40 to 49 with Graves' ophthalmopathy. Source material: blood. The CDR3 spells CASRVEETQYF. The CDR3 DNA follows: TGTGCCAGCAGAGTTGAAGAGACCCAGTACTTC.